The clone carrying this TCR beta chain was seen just once. The sample originates from a study of blood T cell repertoires in COVID-19. Study-level background: Material from acute and convalescent COVID-19 was sourced from the United States, Italy and Spain. The analysed material was cDNA or gDNA that came from T cells, B-cell-depleted T cells, or PBMCs.

In the original analysis: The assay estimated nucleated cells by amplifying reference gene primers. Assay used: immunoSEQ multiplex PCR; TCRdb lists only in-frame clones, some missing. Clone size and V and J calls were adopted from that table, with D and trimming inferred from the DNA. The profile covers 100,000 to 150,000 clones, with over 60% appearing a single time and approximately 2% taken by the ten largest. The CDR3 length is 15 residues. The ends lost 2 bases at V and 1 base at J; junction bases unmatched: 4. CDR1 is SEHNR, CDR2 FQNEAQ, per germline (reference sequence). The chain uses TRBV7-9 and TRBJ1-1, with 7 bases that match TRBD1. The sequenced material came from peripheral blood. The clonotype originates from a woman in her seventies with acute or convalescent COVID-19. The CDR3: CASSLMGDRNTEAFF. In DNA, the CDR3 is TGTGCCAGCAGCTTAATGGGGGACAGGAACACTGAAGCTTTCTTT.